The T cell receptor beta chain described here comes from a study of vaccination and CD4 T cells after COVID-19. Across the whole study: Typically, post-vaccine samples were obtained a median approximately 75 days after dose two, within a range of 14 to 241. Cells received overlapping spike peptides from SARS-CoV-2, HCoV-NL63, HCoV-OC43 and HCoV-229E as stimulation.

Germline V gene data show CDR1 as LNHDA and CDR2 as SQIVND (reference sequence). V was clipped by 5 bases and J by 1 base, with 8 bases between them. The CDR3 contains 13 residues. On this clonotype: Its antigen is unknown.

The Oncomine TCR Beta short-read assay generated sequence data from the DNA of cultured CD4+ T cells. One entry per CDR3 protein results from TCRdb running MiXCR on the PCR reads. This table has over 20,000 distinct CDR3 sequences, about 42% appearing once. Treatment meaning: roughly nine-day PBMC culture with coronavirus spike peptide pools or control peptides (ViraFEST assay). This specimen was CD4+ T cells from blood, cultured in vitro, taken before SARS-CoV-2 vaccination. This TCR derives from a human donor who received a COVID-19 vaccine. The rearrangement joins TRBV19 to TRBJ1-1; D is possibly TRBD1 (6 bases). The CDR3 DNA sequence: TGTGCCAGTAGTGACAGGCCGAACACTGAAGCTTTCTTT. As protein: CASSDRPNTEAFF.